A selection of T cell receptor beta chains follows, all from one sample in a study of T-cell reconstitution after alpha-beta-depleted transplantation in children. TCRdb re-analysed the PCR reads in MiXCR, keeping a single row per CDR3 protein. The data contain hundreds of thousands of distinct CDR3 sequences, about an eighth of them singletons. The starting material was PBMCs, obtained before TCRalphabeta/CD19-depleted stem cell transplant. These TCRs come from a girl aged 2 to 9 with congenital amegakaryocytic thrombocytopenia, due to receive a stem cell transplant. Each CDR3 is given with its conserved first and last residue. The order of the fields is D gene, J gene, V gene, clone size, CDR3 protein, CDR3 DNA. D genes are given only for firm matches. Rows may omit the clone size; those that give it use once, few, many or a size class.

d_call: .
j_call: TRBJ1-2
v_call: TRBV6-1
clone_size: .
cdr3_aa: CASSTGINGGYTF
cdr3_nt: TGTGCCAGCAGTACCGGGATCAACGGTGGCTACACCTTC

d_call: .
j_call: TRBJ2-7
v_call: TRBV20-1
clone_size: many
cdr3_aa: CSARGRGTDSYEQYF
cdr3_nt: TGCAGTGCTAGAGGGAGAGGCACGGATTCCTACGAGCAGTACTTC

d_call: TRBD1
j_call: TRBJ1-2
v_call: TRBV7-9
clone_size: few
cdr3_aa: CASSSRTGAANYGYTF
cdr3_nt: TGTGCCAGCAGCTCCCGGACAGGGGCAGCAAACTATGGCTACACCTTC

d_call: TRBD2
j_call: TRBJ2-2
v_call: TRBV5-1
clone_size: many
cdr3_aa: CASSKSGANTGELFF
cdr3_nt: TGCGCCAGCAGCAAAAGCGGGGCCAACACCGGGGAGCTGTTTTTT

d_call: .
j_call: TRBJ1-1
v_call: TRBV6-4
clone_size: .
cdr3_aa: CASSARGGDRPFF
cdr3_nt: TGTGCCAGCAGTGCCCGAGGAGGGGATCGGCCTTTCTTT

d_call: TRBD1
j_call: TRBJ2-7
v_call: TRBV5-1
clone_size: .
cdr3_aa: CASSWSPETGGSYEQYF
cdr3_nt: TGCGCCAGCAGCTGGTCTCCTGAGACAGGGGGCTCCTACGAGCAGTACTTC

d_call: .
j_call: TRBJ2-7
v_call: TRBV7-9
clone_size: .
cdr3_aa: CASSNPAYEQYF
cdr3_nt: TGTGCCAGCAGCAATCCGGCCTACGAGCAGTACTTC

d_call: .
j_call: TRBJ1-5
v_call: TRBV12-3/TRBV12-4
clone_size: few
cdr3_aa: CASSLDRFKPQHF
cdr3_nt: TGTGCCAGCAGTTTAGACAGGTTCAAGCCCCAGCATTTT

d_call: .
j_call: TRBJ1-2
v_call: TRBV12-3/TRBV12-4
clone_size: .
cdr3_aa: CASSLGDNINGYTF
cdr3_nt: TGTGCCAGCAGTTTGGGGGACAATATTAATGGCTACACCTTC

d_call: .
j_call: TRBJ2-5
v_call: TRBV29-1
clone_size: few
cdr3_aa: CSVAGTRAQETQYF
cdr3_nt: TGCAGCGTAGCCGGGACAAGGGCCCAAGAGACCCAGTACTTC

d_call: TRBD1
j_call: TRBJ2-2
v_call: TRBV11-2
clone_size: .
cdr3_aa: CASSLTPNRQGPTGELFF
cdr3_nt: TGTGCCAGCAGCCTAACCCCTAATAGACAGGGCCCTACCGGGGAGCTGTTTTTT

d_call: TRBD2
j_call: TRBJ2-5
v_call: TRBV11-2
clone_size: few
cdr3_aa: CASSFSSGREFRETQYF
cdr3_nt: TGTGCCAGCAGCTTTTCTAGCGGGAGGGAGTTTCGAGAGACCCAGTACTTC